Sequencing of this T cell receptor beta chain was carried out in a study of shared clonotypes between healthy human individuals. In regard to this clone: Its antigen is not known.

Regarding the study as a whole: Non-shared clonotypes displayed generation probabilities falling below those of clonotypes present in all four donors.

Assay: immunoSEQ multiplex PCR; the TCRdb copy retains only in-frame clones and omits some. The sample gives about 2.3 million clones, 92% of which show up once; around 0.35% is in the top ten. Germline assignment: CDR1 MDHEN and CDR2 SYDVKM. CDR3 length equals 11 residues. V lost 5 bases, J lost 5 bases, and 5 bases lay in between. V usage is TRBV28 and J usage is TRBJ2-3; D gene unclear. This sequence was found in a man younger than 35 in good health. Some clones in this sample may be carry-over from other donors' samples. The sample consisted of naive CD4+ T cells from PBMCs. The subset is: CD45RA+ positively selected. The CDR3 loop is CASSPKDTQYF. In DNA form, the CDR3 reads TGTGCCAGCAGTCCTAAAGATACGCAGTATTTT.